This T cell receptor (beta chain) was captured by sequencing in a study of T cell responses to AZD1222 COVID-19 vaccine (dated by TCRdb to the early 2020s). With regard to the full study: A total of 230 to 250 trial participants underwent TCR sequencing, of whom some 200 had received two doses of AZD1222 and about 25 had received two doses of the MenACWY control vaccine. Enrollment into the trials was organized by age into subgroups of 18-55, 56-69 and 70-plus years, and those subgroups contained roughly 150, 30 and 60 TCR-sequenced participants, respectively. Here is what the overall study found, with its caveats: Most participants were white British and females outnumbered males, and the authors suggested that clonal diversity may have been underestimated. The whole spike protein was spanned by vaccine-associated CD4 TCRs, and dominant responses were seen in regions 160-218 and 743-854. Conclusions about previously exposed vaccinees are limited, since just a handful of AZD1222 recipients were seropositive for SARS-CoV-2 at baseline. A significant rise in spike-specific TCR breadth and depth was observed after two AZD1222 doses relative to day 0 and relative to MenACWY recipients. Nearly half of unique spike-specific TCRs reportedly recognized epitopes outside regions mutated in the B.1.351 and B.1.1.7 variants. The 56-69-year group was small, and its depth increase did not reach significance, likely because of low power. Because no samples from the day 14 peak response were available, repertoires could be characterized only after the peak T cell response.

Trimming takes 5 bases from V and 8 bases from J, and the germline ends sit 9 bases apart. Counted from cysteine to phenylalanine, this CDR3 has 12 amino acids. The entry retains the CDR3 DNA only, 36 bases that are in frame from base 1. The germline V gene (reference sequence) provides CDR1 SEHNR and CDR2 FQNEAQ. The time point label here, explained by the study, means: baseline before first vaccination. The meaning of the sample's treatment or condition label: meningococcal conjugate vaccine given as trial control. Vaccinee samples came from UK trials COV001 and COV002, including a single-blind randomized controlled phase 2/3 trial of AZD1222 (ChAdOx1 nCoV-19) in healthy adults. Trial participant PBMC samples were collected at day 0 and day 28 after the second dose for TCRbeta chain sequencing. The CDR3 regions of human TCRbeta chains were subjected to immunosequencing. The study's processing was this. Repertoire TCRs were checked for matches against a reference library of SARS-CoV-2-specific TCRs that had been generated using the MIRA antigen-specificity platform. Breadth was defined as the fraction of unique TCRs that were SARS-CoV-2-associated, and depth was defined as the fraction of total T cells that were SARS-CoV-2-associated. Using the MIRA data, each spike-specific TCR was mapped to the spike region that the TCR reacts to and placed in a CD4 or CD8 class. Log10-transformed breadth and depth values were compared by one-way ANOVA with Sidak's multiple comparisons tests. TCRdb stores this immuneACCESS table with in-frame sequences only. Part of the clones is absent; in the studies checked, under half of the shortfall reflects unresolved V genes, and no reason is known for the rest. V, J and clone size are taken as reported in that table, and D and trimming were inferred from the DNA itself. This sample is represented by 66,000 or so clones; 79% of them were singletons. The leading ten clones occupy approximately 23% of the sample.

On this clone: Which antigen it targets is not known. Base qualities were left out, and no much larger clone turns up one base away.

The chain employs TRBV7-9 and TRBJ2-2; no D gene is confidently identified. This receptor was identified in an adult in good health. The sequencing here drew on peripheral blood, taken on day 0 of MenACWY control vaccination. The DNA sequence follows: TGTGCCAGCAGCATAGGGTCGGGGGAGCTGTTTTTT. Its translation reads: CASSIGSGELFF.